This T cell receptor beta chain was observed in a study of identical twins. Study-wide results and limits: Twins shared out-of-frame alpha sequences with excess low generation probability. Insertions were reduced in abundant cord blood beta clonotypes but not in memory repertoires.

It was template switching that added a universal primer site, and there were unique molecular identifiers on the cDNA. TCRdb fed the 5' RACE reads into MiXCR, producing one record per CDR3 protein. The table has hundreds of thousands of distinct CDR3 sequences, roughly 20% seen once. Germline CDR1 is MGHDK and CDR2 is SYGVNS. V lost 1 base and J lost 7, with 5 bases in between. The length of the CDR3 is 12 residues. Worth noting for this clonotype: Its antigen remains unknown.

These data also formed part of another study, on T cells expressing NK-cell markers. That source adds: Serological testing identified most of the eight sequenced donors as HCMV-seropositive and one as seronegative.

The rearrangement joins TRBV25-1 to TRBJ2-1, with D unclear. Sequences were obtained from PBMCs. The TCR comes from a woman under 30 in good health. CDR3 amino acids: CASSESGNEQFF. The CDR3 region has the DNA TGTGCCAGCAGTGAATCTGGGAATGAGCAGTTCTTC.